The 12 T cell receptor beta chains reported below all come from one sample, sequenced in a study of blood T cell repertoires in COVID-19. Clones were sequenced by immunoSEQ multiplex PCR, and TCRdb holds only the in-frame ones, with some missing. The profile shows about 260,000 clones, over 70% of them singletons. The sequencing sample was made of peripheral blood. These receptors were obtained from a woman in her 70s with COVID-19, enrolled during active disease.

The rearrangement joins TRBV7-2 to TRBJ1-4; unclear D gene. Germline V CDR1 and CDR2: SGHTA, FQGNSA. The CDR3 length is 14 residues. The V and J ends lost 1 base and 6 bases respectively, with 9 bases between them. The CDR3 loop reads CASSLGIYYEKLFF. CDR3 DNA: TGTGCCAGCAGCTTAGGCATCTACTATGAAAAACTGTTTTTT.

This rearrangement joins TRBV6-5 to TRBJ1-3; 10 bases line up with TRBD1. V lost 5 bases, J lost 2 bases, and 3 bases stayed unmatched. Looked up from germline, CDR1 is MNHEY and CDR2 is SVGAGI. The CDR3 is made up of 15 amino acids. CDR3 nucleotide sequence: TGTGCCAGCAGTCCTGGACAGGGGGCTGGAAACACCATATATTTT. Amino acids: CASSPGQGAGNTIYF.

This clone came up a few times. In DNA form, the CDR3 reads TGTGCCATGGGACTCACGAATAGCAATCAGCCCCAGCATTTT. It yields the protein CAMGLTNSNQPQHF. V usage is TRBV19 and J usage is TRBJ1-5, with D perhaps matching TRBD1 (5 bases). The CDR3 consists of 14 residues. V lost 10 bases and J 0 bases, leaving 13 bases between the germline ends. CDR1 LNHDA and CDR2 SQIVND come from the germline V gene (reference sequence).

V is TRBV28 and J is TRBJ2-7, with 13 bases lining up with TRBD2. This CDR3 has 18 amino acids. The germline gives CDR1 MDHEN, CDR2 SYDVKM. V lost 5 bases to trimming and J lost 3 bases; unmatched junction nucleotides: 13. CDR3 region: CASSLGRTSGRMIYEQYF. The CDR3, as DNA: TGTGCCAGCAGTCTTGGTCGGACTAGCGGGAGAATGATCTACGAGCAGTACTTC.

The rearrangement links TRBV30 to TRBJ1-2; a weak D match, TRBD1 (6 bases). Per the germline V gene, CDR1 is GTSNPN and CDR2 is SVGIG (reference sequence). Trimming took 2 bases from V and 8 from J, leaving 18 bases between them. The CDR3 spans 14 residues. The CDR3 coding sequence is TGTGCCTGGAGTTCTCACAGGGTAGGGGTAGGCTACACCTTC. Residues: CAWSSHRVGVGYTF.

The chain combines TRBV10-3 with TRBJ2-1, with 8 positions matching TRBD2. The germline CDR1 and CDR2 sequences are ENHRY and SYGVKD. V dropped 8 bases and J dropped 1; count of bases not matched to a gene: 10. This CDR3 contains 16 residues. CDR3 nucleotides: TGTGCCATCGGCTTAACCGGGACTAGTTCCTACAATGAGCAGTTCTTC. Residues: CAIGLTGTSSYNEQFF.

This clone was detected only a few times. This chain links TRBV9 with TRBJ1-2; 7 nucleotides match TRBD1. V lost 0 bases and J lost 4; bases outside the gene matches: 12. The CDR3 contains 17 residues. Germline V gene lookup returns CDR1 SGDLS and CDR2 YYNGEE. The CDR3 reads CASSVGFRQGESYGYTF. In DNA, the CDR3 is TGTGCCAGCAGCGTAGGGTTTCGACAGGGAGAATCCTATGGCTACACCTTC.

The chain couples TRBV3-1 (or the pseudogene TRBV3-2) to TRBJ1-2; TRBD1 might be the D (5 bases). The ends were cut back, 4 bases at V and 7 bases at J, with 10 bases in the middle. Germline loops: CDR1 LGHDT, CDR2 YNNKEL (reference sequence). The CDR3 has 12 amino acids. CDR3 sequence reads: CASSRQRSGYTF. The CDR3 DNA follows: TGTGCCAGCAGCCGACAGCGTAGTGGCTACACCTTC.

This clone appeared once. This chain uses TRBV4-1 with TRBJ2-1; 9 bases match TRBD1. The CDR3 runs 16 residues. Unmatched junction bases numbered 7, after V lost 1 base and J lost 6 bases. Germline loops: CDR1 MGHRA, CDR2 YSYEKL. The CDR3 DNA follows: TGCGCCAGCAGCCAAGCTGGGACAGGGACGGTCAATGAGCAGTTCTTC. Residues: CASSQAGTGTVNEQFF.

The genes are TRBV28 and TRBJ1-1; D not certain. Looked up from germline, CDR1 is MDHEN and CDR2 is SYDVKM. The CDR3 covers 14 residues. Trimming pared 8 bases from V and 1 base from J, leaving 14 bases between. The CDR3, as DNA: TGTGCCAGCGCCCTCATCCCTAGGAACACTGAAGCTTTCTTT. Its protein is CASALIPRNTEAFF. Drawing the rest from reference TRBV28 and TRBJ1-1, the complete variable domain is DVKVTQSSRYLVKRTGEKVFLECVQDMDHENMFWYRQDPGLGLRLIYFSYDVKMKEKGDIPEGYSVSREKKERFSLILESASTNQTSMYLCASALIPRNTEAFFGQGTRLTVV.

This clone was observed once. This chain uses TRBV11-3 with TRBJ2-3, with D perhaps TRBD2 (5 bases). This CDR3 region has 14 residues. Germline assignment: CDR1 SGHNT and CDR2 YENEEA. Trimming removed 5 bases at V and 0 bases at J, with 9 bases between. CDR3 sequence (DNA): TGTGCCAGCAGCCGTCGGGATAGCACAGATACGCAGTATTTT. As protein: CASSRRDSTDTQYF.

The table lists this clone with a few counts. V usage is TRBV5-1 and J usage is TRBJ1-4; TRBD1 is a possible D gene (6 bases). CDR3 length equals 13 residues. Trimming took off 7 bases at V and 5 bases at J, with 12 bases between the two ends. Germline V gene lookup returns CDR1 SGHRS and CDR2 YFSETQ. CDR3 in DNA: TGCGCCAGCGGGCGGGGGCAGAATGAAAAACTGTTTTTT. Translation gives CASGRGQNEKLFF.